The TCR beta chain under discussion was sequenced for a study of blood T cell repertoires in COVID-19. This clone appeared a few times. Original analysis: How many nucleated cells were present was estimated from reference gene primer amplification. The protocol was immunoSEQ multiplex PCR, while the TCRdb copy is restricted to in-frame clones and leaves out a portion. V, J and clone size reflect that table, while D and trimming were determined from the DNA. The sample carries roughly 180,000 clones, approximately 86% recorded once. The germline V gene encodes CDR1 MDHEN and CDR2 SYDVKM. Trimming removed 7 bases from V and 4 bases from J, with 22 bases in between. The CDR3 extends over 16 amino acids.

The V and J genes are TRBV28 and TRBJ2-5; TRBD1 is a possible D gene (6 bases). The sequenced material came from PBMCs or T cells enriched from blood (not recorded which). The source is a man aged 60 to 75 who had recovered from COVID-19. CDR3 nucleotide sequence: TGTGCCAGCACCGTCACAGGGATGGGTATTATAGAGACCCAGTACTTC. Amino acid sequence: CASTVTGMGIIETQYF.